What follows are 5 T cell receptor beta chains derived from one specimen sequenced in a study of tumor and adjacent non-tumor tissue in lung cancer. A modified ARM-PCR protocol with three rounds of nested PCR amplified TCRbeta. TCRdb used MiXCR to reprocess the multiplex PCR reads, holding one entry per CDR3 protein. The sample records fewer than 75,000 distinct CDR3 sequences, under 80% being singletons. This sample's RNA came from whole unsorted tissue. More than 3 cm separated this lung sample from the edge of the tumor. Sequenced input: distant non-tumor lung tissue. Source of these receptors: a man aged 55 to 70 with non-small cell lung cancer.

Notes on this clonotype: One junction end disagrees with the germline gene, perhaps due to a read error. This chain links TRBV14 with TRBJ2-1; perhaps TRBD2 as D (6 bases). The CDR3 has 18 residues. The V gene's germline CDR1 is SGHDN and CDR2 FVKESK. The CDR3 DNA sequence: TGTACCAGCAGCCAAGGTGTGGCACTAGCCCCCTGGTACAATGAGCAGTTCTTC. It translates to CTSSQGVALAPWYNEQFF.

With regard to this clonotype: Since no conserved phenylalanine or tryptophan closes the CDR3, a read error is the likely cause. The V call is TRBV29-1, the J call TRBJ1-1; D unclear. The germline V gene encodes CDR1 SQVTM and CDR2 ANQGSEA. The CDR3 runs 12 residues. Between the trimmed V and J ends, which lost 3 bases and 1 base, there was a span of 6 bases. CDR3 protein: CSVEEGNTEAFS. The CDR3 DNA reads TGCAGCGTTGAGGAAGGGAACACTGAAGCTTTCTCT.

Comments on this clonotype: Because the CDR3 is missing its conserved closing phenylalanine or tryptophan, this is likely a read error. The rearrangement joins TRBV6-5 to TRBJ2-4; 7 positions match TRBD1. The germline V gene has CDR1 MNHEY and CDR2 SVGAGI. The CDR3 spans 14 residues. CDR3 sequence (DNA): TGTACCAGCAGTGCGACAGGGACCAAAAACATTCAGTACTTA. As protein: CTSSATGTKNIQYL.

For this clonotype: At one end the junction does not follow the germline gene, possibly because of a read error. The rearrangement joins TRBV5-4 to TRBJ2-7; D assignment may be TRBD1 or TRBD2 (5 bases each). The CDR3 consists of 13 residues. Per germline, CDR1 SGHNT and CDR2 YYREEE (reference sequence). As DNA, the CDR3 is TGTGTCAGCAGCTATCGAGGGACGGATGAGCAGTACTTC. It is translated as CVSSYRGTDEQYF.

Points on this clonotype: The germline gene is not matched at one end of the junction; a read error may be the cause. The chain combines TRBV6-1 with TRBJ2-3; possible D gene TRBD1, 5 bases. Germline V gene data show CDR1 as MNHNS and CDR2 as SASEGT. CDR3 length: 15 residues. CDR3 DNA: TGTACCAGCAGTGAGTTTCAGGGTAGCACAGATACGCAGTATTTT. This encodes CTSSEFQGSTDTQYF.